The clone carrying this TCR beta chain has a handful of counts. The data were obtained in a study of blood T cells in healthy people across ages. Primers used in a second PCR of roughly 7 to 12 cycles were a sample-barcoded 5' primer and a J-beta primer mix. MiXCR, applied by TCRdb to the 5' RACE reads, yields one record per CDR3 protein. The profile shows about 800,000 distinct CDR3 sequences, 20% to 25% of them singletons. Researchers isolated at least 7 million PBMCs per sample. These data also featured in a second study, about T cells of mothers and their children. That study reports: There was no detection of any persistent microchimeric T cell clones.

The specimen sequenced was blood. This TCR was sampled from a boy aged 5-17 years in good health.

CDR3 sequence (DNA): TGTGCCAGCAGCCCCGAGTCTGGAAACACCATATATTTT. Translating gives CASSPESGNTIYF. The chain links TRBV7-2 to TRBJ1-3; D gene unclear. The CDR3 is 13 amino acids. Germline CDR1 SGHTA, CDR2 FQGNSA. The V end lost 5 bases, the J end lost 1 base, and 6 bases lay between the germline ends.